This T cell receptor beta chain was identified during a study of OX40 agonist ivuxolimab in advanced cancers. The wider study: Six ivuxolimab dose levels, 0.01 to 10 mg/kg, were given intravenously every 2 weeks.

CDR3 size: 15 residues. V lost 0 bases and J lost 7, with 18 bases in between. From germline, CDR1 is SQVTM and CDR2 ANQGSEA. Clones were sequenced by immunoSEQ multiplex PCR, and TCRdb holds only the in-frame ones, with some missing. The data hold about 85,000 clones, with about 86% observed a single time. This sequence was found in an adult with an advanced solid tumor such as melanoma, head and neck, liver or kidney cancer. The V call is TRBV29-1, the J call TRBJ1-2; the D gene is possibly TRBD1 (5 bases). This specimen was CD4+ or CD8+ T cells sorted from blood, taken in a trial of the OX40 agonist ivuxolimab. The CDR3 bases are TGCAGCGTTGAAGATCGCGACAGTGGTCTACGTGGCTACACCTTC. Residues: CSVEDRDSGLRGYTF.